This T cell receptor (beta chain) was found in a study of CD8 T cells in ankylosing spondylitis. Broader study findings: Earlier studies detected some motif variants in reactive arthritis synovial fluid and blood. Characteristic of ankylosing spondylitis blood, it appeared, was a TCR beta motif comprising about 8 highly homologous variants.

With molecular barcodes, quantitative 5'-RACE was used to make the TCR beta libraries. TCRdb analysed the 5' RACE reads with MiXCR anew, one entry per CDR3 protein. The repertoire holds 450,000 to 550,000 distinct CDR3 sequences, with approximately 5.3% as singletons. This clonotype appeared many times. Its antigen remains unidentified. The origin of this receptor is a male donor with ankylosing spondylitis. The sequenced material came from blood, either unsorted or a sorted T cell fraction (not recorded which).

The CDR3 sequence: CASSADRNTGELFF. DNA of the CDR3: TGTGCCAGCAGTGCAGACAGAAACACCGGGGAGCTGTTTTTT. The rearrangement links TRBV12-3 or TRBV12-4 to TRBJ2-2, with TRBD1 as a possible D gene (5 bases). V lost 5 bases, J lost 2 bases, and 9 bases lay in between. This CDR3 has 14 amino acids.